Each of the 24 T cell receptor beta chains below was sequenced from the same sample in a study of blood T cell repertoires in COVID-19. TCRdb keeps only in-frame clones here, not all; method: immunoSEQ multiplex PCR. The profile shows approximately 200,000 clones, 80% to 90% of them singletons. Sequencing used PBMCs or T cells enriched from blood (not recorded which). These receptors came from a man aged 40-50 years who had recovered from COVID-19.

The chain couples TRBV4-2 to TRBJ2-7; possibly TRBD2 for D (5 bases). Germline-derived CDR1 and CDR2 are LGHNA and YNFKEQ. V dropped 1 base and J dropped 0 bases, with 10 bases sitting between them. This CDR3 is 15 amino acids long. The CDR3 reads CASSQGSGSSYEQYF. The CDR3 region has the DNA TGTGCCAGCAGCCAAGGTTCGGGGAGCTCCTACGAGCAGTACTTC.

This clone came up once. V is TRBV5-1 and J is TRBJ2-7; 9 bases are shared with TRBD1. The CDR3 is made up of 14 amino acids. The junction had 7 bases not matched to a gene; V was cut back by 5 bases and J by 4 bases. Germline assignment: CDR1 SGHRS and CDR2 YFSETQ. The CDR3 DNA reads TGCGCCAGCAGACCAGGGACAGGGACTTACGAGCAGTACTTC. Protein: CASRPGTGTYEQYF. Looking up the rest from reference TRBV5-1 and TRBJ2-7 gives the full variable domain: KAGVTQTPRYLIKTRGQQVTLSCSPISGHRSVSWYQQTPGQGLQFLFEYFSETQRNKGNFPGRFSGRQFSNSRSEMNVSTLELGDSALYLCASRPGTGTYEQYFGPGTRLTVT.

The gene calls are TRBV7-3 and TRBJ1-3, with D possibly being TRBD1 (6 bases). The CDR3 consists of 16 residues. V was trimmed by 3 bases and J by 0 bases, leaving 12 bases between them. CDR1 is SGHTA, CDR2 FQGTGA, per germline. The DNA for the CDR3 is TGTGCCAGCAGCTTTGGGGGCACGAGCTCTGGAAACACCATATATTTT. Its protein is CASSFGGTSSGNTIYF.

This clone was counted a few times. J is TRBJ2-7 and V is TRBV7-2; 7 nucleotides line up with TRBD2. Germline lookup yields CDR1 SGHTA and CDR2 FQGNSA. V was pared by 2 bases and J by 7 bases, with 5 bases of the junction left unmatched. There are 13 residues in the CDR3. The CDR3 sequence is CASSLYREVEQYV. The CDR3, as DNA: TGTGCCAGCAGCTTATACCGGGAGGTAGAGCAGTACGTC.

This chain joins TRBV11-3 and TRBJ2-5, with 11 positions matching TRBD1. The CDR3 is 15 residues long. Trimming removed 1 base from V and 5 bases from J; junction bases left unmatched: 3. CDR1 is SGHNT, CDR2 YENEEA, per germline. The CDR3 is CASSLGTGGGETQYF. The CDR3 DNA reads TGTGCCAGCAGCTTAGGGACAGGGGGCGGTGAGACCCAGTACTTC.

This clone was recorded at least ten times. The chain links TRBV5-1 to TRBJ2-1; D perhaps matches TRBD2 (6 bases). Looked up from germline, CDR1 is SGHRS and CDR2 is YFSETQ. There are 15 residues in the CDR3. Trimming removed 0 bases from V and 9 bases from J, with 16 bases in between. The CDR3 here is CASSLDFSGRGEQFF. The CDR3 DNA sequence: TGCGCCAGCAGCTTGGACTTTAGCGGTAGAGGTGAGCAGTTCTTC. Full variable domain (rest looked up from reference TRBV5-1 and TRBJ2-1): KAGVTQTPRYLIKTRGQQVTLSCSPISGHRSVSWYQQTPGQGLQFLFEYFSETQRNKGNFPGRFSGRQFSNSRSEMNVSTLELGDSALYLCASSLDFSGRGEQFFGPGTRLTVL.

At least ten counts were recorded for this clone. The chain has TRBV7-2 and TRBJ2-7; no firm D call. CDR3 length: 13 residues. Trimming left V 1 base short and J 3 bases short, with 7 bases between. Germline V CDR1 and CDR2: SGHTA, FQGNSA. The CDR3 loop is CASSLELNYEQYV. CDR3 DNA: TGTGCCAGCAGCTTAGAGCTAAACTACGAGCAGTACGTC.

The rearrangement joins TRBV3-1 (or the pseudogene TRBV3-2) to TRBJ1-2; 7 nucleotides align to TRBD1. Trimming at V came to 6 bases and at J to 0 bases, leaving 10 bases not matched to a gene. The CDR3 has 16 residues. Per the germline V gene, CDR1 is LGHDT and CDR2 is YNNKEL (reference sequence). The chain's CDR3 is CASSPRGSPSNYGYTF. In nucleotides, the CDR3 is TGTGCCAGCAGTCCCAGGGGGTCGCCGTCTAACTATGGCTACACCTTC.

The V and J genes are TRBV3-1 (or the pseudogene TRBV3-2) and TRBJ1-5, with D possibly matching TRBD1 (6 bases). This CDR3 is 14 amino acids long. Germline-derived CDR1 and CDR2 are LGHDT and YNNKEL (reference sequence). Trimming left V 1 base short and J 4 bases short, with 8 bases between. In nucleotides, the CDR3 is TGTGCCAGCAGCCAAGGACAGGAGAATCAGCCCCAGCATTTT. Its protein is CASSQGQENQPQHF.

The chain is built from TRBV4-1 and TRBJ2-5, with TRBD2 identical over 7 bases. With V trimmed by 2 bases and J by 5 bases, 2 bases remained unmatched. Looked up from germline, CDR1 is MGHRA and CDR2 is YSYEKL. There are 13 residues in the CDR3. The CDR3 DNA is TGCGCCAGCAGCCAATCACTAGCGGAGACCCAGTACTTC. This gives the protein CASSQSLAETQYF.

The chain uses TRBV11-1 and TRBJ2-7; the match to TRBD1 covers 9 bases. Germline V gene lookup returns CDR1 SGHAT and CDR2 FQDESV (reference sequence). The CDR3 is 15 amino acids. The ends lost 5 bases at V and 2 bases at J; junction bases unmatched: 7. The CDR3 nucleotides read TGTGCCAGCAGCCCAGGGACAGGGTCCCCCTACGAGCAGTACTTC. This translates into CASSPGTGSPYEQYF.

Only one count was recorded for this clone. J is TRBJ2-7 and V is TRBV7-2; 10 bases are a match to TRBD1. This CDR3 is built from 15 residues. The V gene end was trimmed by 3 bases and the J gene end by 7 bases; junction bases not matched to a gene: 9. The germline V gene has CDR1 SGHTA and CDR2 FQGNSA. DNA of the CDR3: TGTGCCAGCAGCTTTTCTGGGACAGGGGTGAGGGAGCAGTACTTC. Encoded protein: CASSFSGTGVREQYF.

The chain has TRBV7-2 and TRBJ1-1; D perhaps matches TRBD1 (5 bases). Germline V gene sequence: CDR1 SGHTA, CDR2 FQGNSA. Deletions cut 1 base from V and 4 bases from J, with 13 bases between. This CDR3 is 15 amino acids long. CDR3 nucleotides: TGTGCCAGCAGCTTAGTGCCCCAGGGAGGCACTGAAGCTTTCTTT. Translating it yields CASSLVPQGGTEAFF.

The J gene is TRBJ1-1, the V gene TRBV5-5; D may be TRBD1 (5 bases). The CDR3 has 14 amino acids. V lost 2 bases to trimming and J lost 2 bases, with 10 bases between them. In germline, CDR1 is SGHKS, CDR2 YYEKEE (reference sequence). The CDR3, as DNA: TGTGCCAGCAGCTTCCTGACAGATAACACTGAAGCTTTCTTT. It codes for CASSFLTDNTEAFF.

The V gene is TRBV5-1, the J gene TRBJ2-1; 8 bases are a match to TRBD2. The V gene end was trimmed by 0 bases and the J gene end by 0 bases; junction bases not matched to a gene: 2. Germline values: CDR1 SGHRS, CDR2 YFSETQ. The CDR3 is made up of 16 amino acids. CDR3 coding DNA: TGCGCCAGCAGCTTGGTTCTAGCGGGCTCCTACAATGAGCAGTTCTTC. Protein: CASSLVLAGSYNEQFF. Full variable domain (remainder filled in from reference TRBV5-1 and TRBJ2-1): KAGVTQTPRYLIKTRGQQVTLSCSPISGHRSVSWYQQTPGQGLQFLFEYFSETQRNKGNFPGRFSGRQFSNSRSEMNVSTLELGDSALYLCASSLVLAGSYNEQFFGPGTRLTVL.

V usage is TRBV9 and J usage is TRBJ2-5; weak D call: TRBD2 (6 bases). The V gene lost 2 bases and the J gene lost 1 base, with 12 bases spanning the gap. The germline V gene has CDR1 SGDLS and CDR2 YYNGEE. There are 15 residues in the CDR3. CDR3 nucleotides: TGTGCCAGCAGCGTCGCCCTAGCGCCCCAAGAGACCCAGTACTTC. Amino acid sequence: CASSVALAPQETQYF.

This chain connects TRBV5-8 to TRBJ1-3; D is undetermined. Germline CDR1 is SGHTS and CDR2 is YDEGEE. The ends were cut back, 6 bases at V and 2 bases at J, with 15 bases in the middle. This CDR3 is 15 amino acids long. CDR3 protein: CASISPRGTGNTIYF. The CDR3 nucleotides are TGTGCCAGCATCTCCCCCCGGGGAACTGGAAACACCATATATTTT.

The chain uses TRBV9 and TRBJ1-2; D is uncertain. This CDR3 has 13 amino acids. The V and J ends lost 4 bases and 7 bases respectively, with 14 bases between them. The V gene's germline CDR1 is SGDLS and CDR2 YYNGEE. The CDR3 DNA follows: TGTGCCAGCAGCCCCGTTCTGTCGGGTGGCTACACCTTC. It yields the protein CASSPVLSGGYTF.

V usage is TRBV19 and J usage is TRBJ2-7; 10 bases align to TRBD1. After removal of 5 bases from V and 2 bases from J, the junction contained 3 bases not matched to a gene. This CDR3 region has 14 residues. From germline, CDR1 is LNHDA and CDR2 SQIVND (reference sequence). CDR3 protein: CASSSGTGAYEQYF. CDR3 nucleotide sequence: TGTGCCAGTAGTTCAGGGACAGGGGCCTACGAGCAGTACTTC.

The rearrangement joins TRBV7-2 to TRBJ2-3; TRBD2 agrees at 7 bases. This CDR3 is 15 amino acids long. Trimming cost V 5 bases and J 0 bases; bases outside gene matches: 5. Germline lookup yields CDR1 SGHTA and CDR2 FQGNSA. The CDR3 spells CASSMSGTSTDTQYF. The CDR3 DNA reads as TGTGCCAGCAGCATGAGCGGGACTAGCACAGATACGCAGTATTTT.

This clone appeared once. The V and J genes are TRBV30 and TRBJ1-4; TRBD1 aligns across 11 bases. CDR3 size: 13 residues. Germline V gene lookup returns CDR1 GTSNPN and CDR2 SVGIG (reference sequence). The J segment lost 7 bases and the V segment lost 5 bases, leaving 3 bases of the junction unmatched. The CDR3 region is CAWGGTGGEKLFF. The CDR3 region has the DNA TGTGCCTGGGGAGGGACAGGGGGTGAAAAACTGTTTTTT.

The chain links TRBV12-5 to TRBJ2-3, with 8 bases lining up with TRBD1. CDR1 and CDR2 (germline): LGHNT, FRNRAP. The CDR3 consists of 19 residues. V shed 3 bases, J shed 0 bases, and the junction held 14 bases outside the gene matches. The DNA of the CDR3 is TGTGCTAGTGGTTTCTCCTCGACAGGGGTGGGTAGGAGCACAGATACGCAGTATTTT. Its translation: CASGFSSTGVGRSTDTQYF.

The J gene is TRBJ2-5, the V gene TRBV9, with D possibly TRBD2 on 6 matching bases. Trimming removed 0 bases at V and 2 bases at J, with 8 bases between. Germline V lookup: CDR1 SGDLS, CDR2 YYNGEE. The CDR3 has 14 residues. The CDR3 DNA follows: TGTGCCAGCAGCGTAGGTAGCGGTCAAGAGACCCAGTACTTC. It specifies CASSVGSGQETQYF.

V and J are TRBV6-2 or TRBV6-3 and TRBJ2-1; 11 bases match TRBD2. Germline lookup yields CDR1 MNHEY and CDR2 SVGEGT. With V trimmed by 4 bases and J by 4 bases, 6 bases remained unmatched. CDR3 size: 16 residues. This chain's CDR3 is CASSLLAGGIYNEQFF. DNA for the CDR3: TGTGCCAGCAGTTTATTAGCGGGAGGGATATACAATGAGCAGTTCTTC.